The entry below gives a single T cell receptor (beta chain) sequence along with its context. Its target is not known. Genomic DNA per cell subset filled all wells of several immunoSEQ plates. Here immunoSEQ multiplex PCR was the method, and the copy in TCRdb shows in-frame clones only, minus some. The sample records about 1.5 million clones, roughly 98% being singletons. The investigators split CD4+ cells into a CD45RA+ naive subset and a CD45RA-negative memory subset. The data were obtained in a study of shared clonotypes between healthy human individuals. V lost 8 bases, J lost 0 bases, and 5 bases stayed unmatched. Germline V CDR1 and CDR2: MNHEY, SMNVEV (reference sequence). The CDR3 loop spans 15 amino acids. General study points: Clonotypes that were shared across a handful of donors made up around 5.5% of naive CD4 clonotypes.

Sequencing was done on a sample of naive CD4+ T cells sorted from blood. Subset here: CD45RA+ positively selected. The chain joins TRBV27 to TRBJ2-7; 12 nucleotides agree with TRBD2. This receptor was identified in a man aged 25-40 years in good health. CDR3 sequence reads: CASLGLAGPSYEQYF. CDR3 DNA: TGTGCCAGCTTAGGACTAGCGGGACCCTCCTACGAGCAGTACTTC.